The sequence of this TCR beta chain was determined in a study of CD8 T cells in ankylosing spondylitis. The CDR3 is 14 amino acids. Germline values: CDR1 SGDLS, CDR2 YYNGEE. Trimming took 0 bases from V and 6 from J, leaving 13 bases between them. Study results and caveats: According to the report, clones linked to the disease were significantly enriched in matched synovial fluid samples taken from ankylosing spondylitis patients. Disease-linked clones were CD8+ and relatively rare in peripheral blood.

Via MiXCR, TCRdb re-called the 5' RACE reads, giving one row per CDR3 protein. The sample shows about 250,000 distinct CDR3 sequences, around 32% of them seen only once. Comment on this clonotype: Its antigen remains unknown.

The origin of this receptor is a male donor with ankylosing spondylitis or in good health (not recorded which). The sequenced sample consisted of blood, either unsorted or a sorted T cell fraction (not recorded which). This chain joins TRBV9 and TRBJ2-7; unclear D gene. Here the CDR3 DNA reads TGTGCCAGCAGCGTAGCGGGTGGGGTCCGCGAGCAGTACTTC. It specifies CASSVAGGVREQYF.